This entry lists 22 T cell receptor beta chains sequenced from one sample in a study of neurological immune-mediated disorders. Each CDR3 protein is one row after TCRdb ran MiXCR on the 5' RACE reads. The sample contains 25,000 to 35,000 distinct CDR3 sequences, approximately 15% of which appear only once. Noted time point: technical triplicate 3. Sequencing input: CD4+ T cells from blood. The receptors come from a female donor with HTLV-1-associated myelopathy (HAM/TSP).

This clonotype occurred many times. The chain links TRBV12-3 or TRBV12-4 to TRBJ2-2, with D uncertain. The CDR3 has 12 residues. Between the trimmed V and J ends, which lost 6 bases and 6 bases, there was a span of 8 bases. The CDR3 DNA reads as TGTGCCAGCAGATTCCATGCCGGGGAGCTGTTTTTT. This codes for CASRFHAGELFF.

This clonotype occurred many times. The V gene is TRBV10-3, the J gene TRBJ2-7; no clear D. CDR3 length: 15 residues. With 0 bases removed from V and 3 bases from J, the gap between germline ends came to 12 bases. From germline, CDR1 is ENHRY and CDR2 SYGVKD. DNA for the CDR3: TGTGCCATCAGTGAGTCATCAGGAAATATCTACGAGCAGTACTTC. It translates to CAISESSGNIYEQYF.

This clonotype was counted at least ten times. The chain links TRBV2 to TRBJ1-6; no reliable D call. Germline V gene sequence: CDR1 SNHLY, CDR2 FYNNEI. Deletions cut 1 base from V and 3 bases from J, with 7 bases between. This CDR3 spans 15 amino acids. CDR3 region: CASSEEQFYNSPLHF. The CDR3 region has the DNA TGTGCCAGCAGTGAAGAACAGTTCTATAATTCACCCCTCCACTTT.

This clonotype was counted at least ten times. The chain uses TRBV29-1 and TRBJ2-5; D not certain. Trimming shortened V by 4 bases and J by 4 bases, and 10 bases separated the two germline ends. The CDR3 runs 12 residues. Germline CDR1 reads SQVTM; CDR2 reads ANQGSEA. The DNA for the CDR3 is TGCAGCGTTGGTAGGGTCACAGAGACCCAGTACTTC. This gives the protein CSVGRVTETQYF.

This clonotype was recorded many times. The chain recombines TRBV6-2 or TRBV6-3 with TRBJ1-1; D is uncertain. The CDR3 runs 15 residues. CDR1 and CDR2 (germline): MNHEY, SVGEGT. V was shortened by 5 bases and J by 3 bases, with 16 bases between the two germline ends. Here the CDR3 DNA reads TGTGCCAGCAGTCCCGCCCAGGCGCGGGACACTGAAGCTTTCTTT. Residues: CASSPAQARDTEAFF.

This clonotype has ten or more counts. The genes are TRBV5-1 and TRBJ2-7; TRBD2 matches at 12 bases. Germline V gene sequence: CDR1 SGHRS, CDR2 YFSETQ. J gave up 3 bases and V 3 bases, and 7 bases lay outside the gene matches. The CDR3 totals 16 residues. The CDR3 loop is CASSSRLAGAGYEQYF. Here the CDR3 DNA reads TGCGCCAGCAGCTCCCGACTAGCGGGAGCGGGCTACGAGCAGTACTTC.

This clonotype was seen a handful of times. The chain combines TRBV12-3 or TRBV12-4 with TRBJ2-1; TRBD1 matches at 10 bases. This CDR3 is 14 amino acids long. Unmatched junction bases numbered 5, after V lost 3 bases and J lost 9 bases. CDR3 nucleotides: TGTGCCAGCAGTTTCGGGACAGGGGTGGGTGAGCAGTTCTTC. It encodes CASSFGTGVGEQFF.

This clonotype has ten or more counts. The V and J genes are TRBV28 and TRBJ2-5; a weak D match, TRBD1 (6 bases). Trimming shortened V by 1 base and J by 5 bases, and 11 bases separated the two germline ends. The CDR3 is 14 residues long. Germline assignment: CDR1 MDHEN and CDR2 SYDVKM. CDR3 amino acids: CASSLSGQRETQYF. In nucleotides, the CDR3 is TGTGCCAGCAGTTTATCGGGACAACGGGAGACCCAGTACTTC. The whole variable domain, filled in from reference TRBV28 and TRBJ2-5, reads DVKVTQSSRYLVKRTGEKVFLECVQDMDHENMFWYRQDPGLGLRLIYFSYDVKMKEKGDIPEGYSVSREKKERFSLILESASTNQTSMYLCASSLSGQRETQYFGPGTRLLVL.

The table lists this clonotype with many counts. The V call is TRBV20-1, the J call TRBJ2-1; 8 nucleotides align to TRBD2. CDR1 DFQATT and CDR2 SNEGSKA come from the germline V gene (reference sequence). This CDR3 region has 14 residues. Germline trimming cut 6 bases from V and 1 base from J; bases unmatched to any gene: 5. CDR3 sequence (DNA): TGCAGTGCCAAACTAGCGGATTCCTACAATGAGCAGTTCTTC. Amino acid sequence: CSAKLADSYNEQFF.

This clonotype appeared many times. This chain connects TRBV20-1 to TRBJ1-1; D is uncertain. Trimming took off 5 bases at V and 2 bases at J, with 9 bases between the two ends. Germline CDR1 is DFQATT and CDR2 is SNEGSKA (reference sequence). The CDR3 consists of 12 residues. DNA for the CDR3: TGCAGTGCTCTAAGACCCAACACTGAAGCTTTCTTT. Its protein product is CSALRPNTEAFF.

The chain has TRBV7-6 and TRBJ2-3, with TRBD2 identical over 11 bases. V lost 2 bases, J lost 4 bases, and 11 bases stayed unmatched. The CDR3 sequence is 18 residues long. CDR1 and CDR2 (germline): SGHVS, FNYEAQ. CDR3 DNA: TGTGCCAGCAGCTTATTTTCGGTTGTAGCGGGGGGGCCAGATACGCAGTATTTT. It encodes CASSLFSVVAGGPDTQYF. Full variable domain (outside the CDR3, taken from reference TRBV7-6 and TRBJ2-3): GAGVSQSPRYKVTKRGQDVALRCDPISGHVSLYWYRQALGQGPEFLTYFNYEAQQDKSGLPNDRFSAERPEGSISTLTIQRTEQRDSAMYRCASSLFSVVAGGPDTQYFGPGTRLTVL.

This clonotype was recorded at least ten times. V and J are TRBV7-9 and TRBJ2-3, with TRBD1 matching over 8 bases. The CDR3 length is 17 residues. The J segment lost 4 bases and the V segment lost 2 bases, leaving 11 bases of the junction unmatched. From germline, CDR1 is SEHNR and CDR2 FQNEAQ (reference sequence). The CDR3 DNA sequence: TGTGCCAGCAGCTTATTAGTTTCGACGACAGGGGCAGATACGCAGTATTTT. Encoded protein: CASSLLVSTTGADTQYF.

This clonotype has ten or more counts. The chain couples TRBV4-1 to TRBJ2-7; D is undetermined. The V gene's germline CDR1 is MGHRA and CDR2 YSYEKL. This CDR3 spans 13 amino acids. V gave up 0 bases and J gave up 1 base, with 4 bases separating them. The CDR3 spells CASSQDESYEQYF. The CDR3 nucleotides read TGCGCCAGCAGCCAAGATGAGTCCTACGAGCAGTACTTC.

This clonotype was recorded many times. The rearrangement links TRBV9 to TRBJ2-1; TRBD1 matches at 7 bases. The CDR3 length is 15 residues. After removal of 0 bases from V and 4 bases from J, the junction contained 4 bases not matched to a gene. Germline loops: CDR1 SGDLS, CDR2 YYNGEE. In nucleotides, the CDR3 is TGTGCCAGCAGCGTAGCTGGGGACAGTTACAATGAGCAGTTCTTC. This translates into CASSVAGDSYNEQFF.

The chain employs TRBV5-1 and TRBJ1-1, with TRBD1 identical over 7 bases. Germline V gene data show CDR1 as SGHRS and CDR2 as YFSETQ. V shed 4 bases and J 6 bases; nucleotides not matched to a gene: 9. CDR3 size: 14 residues. The CDR3 reads CASSPQGGFSEAFF. The CDR3 nucleotides read TGCGCCAGCAGCCCTCAGGGGGGGTTCTCTGAAGCTTTCTTT.

This sequence joins TRBV7-3 and TRBJ2-2; D call uncertain. V gave up 4 bases and J gave up 4 bases, with 13 bases separating them. The CDR3 is 15 amino acids. Germline CDR1 is SGHTA and CDR2 is FQGTGA. CDR3 sequence reads: CASSSSSLGTGELFF. The CDR3 region has the DNA TGTGCCAGCAGCTCATCATCTTTAGGCACCGGGGAGCTGTTTTTT.

The sample holds many counts of this clonotype. The chain employs TRBV4-1 and TRBJ2-6; maybe TRBD2 (5 bases). This CDR3 is built from 19 residues. With 1 base removed from V and 4 bases from J, the gap between germline ends came to 20 bases. CDR1 is MGHRA, CDR2 YSYEKL, per germline. CDR3 sequence (DNA): TGCGCCAGCAGCCAAGTAAAGGAATCCGGGGTGTCGGGGGCCAACGTCCTGACTTTC. Translating gives CASSQVKESGVSGANVLTF.

The V and J genes are TRBV3-1 and TRBJ1-1; D remains ambiguous. Germline assignment: CDR1 LGHDT and CDR2 YNNKEL (reference sequence). The V end was cut by 1 base, the J end by 2 bases, with 5 bases between. This CDR3 has 13 amino acids. The CDR3 here is CASSQGSNTEAFF. CDR3 DNA sequence: TGTGCCAGCAGCCAAGGGTCTAACACTGAAGCTTTCTTT.

This clonotype was found many times. The V gene is TRBV5-1, the J gene TRBJ2-5; 8 positions match TRBD2. V shed 5 bases and J 2 bases; nucleotides not matched to a gene: 8. The CDR3 has 15 amino acids. Germline V lookup: CDR1 SGHRS, CDR2 YFSETQ. The DNA of the CDR3 is TGCGCCAGCAGGAGTAGCGGGAAGGAACAAGAGACCCAGTACTTC. Translating it yields CASRSSGKEQETQYF.

This clonotype has at least ten counts. This chain uses TRBV20-1 with TRBJ1-1; 9 positions agree with TRBD1. Germline CDR1 DFQATT, CDR2 SNEGSKA (reference sequence). This CDR3 is built from 14 residues. V shed 5 bases and J 1 base; nucleotides not matched to a gene: 5. The CDR3 nucleotides read TGCAGTGCTTACCGGACAGGGGAGAACACTGAAGCTTTCTTT. Protein product: CSAYRTGENTEAFF.

This clonotype was counted ten times or more. V gene TRBV27 combines with J gene TRBJ2-2; D possibly corresponds to TRBD2 (5 bases). Germline V gene sequence: CDR1 MNHEY, CDR2 SMNVEV (reference sequence). The V end lost 10 bases, the J end lost 5 bases, and 14 bases lay between the germline ends. The CDR3 totals 13 residues. The CDR3 DNA sequence: TGTGCCACGATGGTGAGGGCTACCGGGGAGCTGTTTTTT. Amino acids: CATMVRATGELFF.

This clonotype has ten or more counts. CDR3 in amino acids: CASSQRDHYEQYF. The CDR3, as DNA: TGTGCCAGCAGCCAACGGGACCACTACGAGCAGTACTTC. This rearrangement joins TRBV14 to TRBJ2-7; D tentatively fits TRBD1 or TRBD2 (5 bases each). V was pared by 2 bases and J by 3 bases, with 8 bases between. Germline values: CDR1 SGHDN, CDR2 FVKESK. This CDR3 contains 13 residues.